This T cell receptor (beta chain) came from a study of T cells expressing NK-cell markers. Whole-study context: The TCR beta repertoires were obtained from sorted CD3+CD56+NKG2C+, CD3+CD56+NKG2C- and CD3+CD56-NKG2C+ T cells. General study results and limits: Whether the expanded NKG2C+ T cell clones recognized HCMV remained unclear.

From its re-call of the 5' RACE reads, TCRdb lists each CDR3 protein once, without DNA. The sample has about 380,000 distinct CDR3 sequences. In the case of this clonotype: Its antigen is not known.

This CDR3 has 13 residues. Germline-derived CDR1 and CDR2 are SQVTM and ANQGSEA. This clonotype was obtained from a man aged 18-70 years in good health. What was sequenced was blood T cells: a sorted CD56 or NKG2C T cell subset, CD4+ or CD8+ T cells, or bulk PBMC T cells (not recorded which). The rearrangement links TRBV29-1 to TRBJ2-1; the D gene TCRdb calls, TRBD2, cannot be checked with no DNA. The CDR3 is CSVEGVGENEQFF.